This record concerns one TCR beta chain sequence. Its antigen is not known. The data originate from a study of blood T cells in healthy people across ages. With a J-beta primer mix and a sample-barcoded 5' primer, a second PCR ran roughly 6 to 11 cycles. Each cDNA molecule received a tag from a template-switch adaptor that had 12 random nucleotides. TCRdb itself ran the 5' RACE reads through MiXCR, one entry per CDR3 protein. The profile shows 1.5 million to 2 million distinct CDR3 sequences, about 31% of them singletons. The CDR3 runs to 13 residues. Between the trimmed V and J ends, which lost 7 bases and 6 bases, there was a span of 12 bases. The germline gives CDR1 SNHLY, CDR2 FYNNEI. Findings and caveats of the study: PBMCs that were unsorted prevented a conclusive naive versus antigen-experienced comparison.

The receptor was isolated from a woman in her twenties or thirties in good health. What was sequenced was blood. The chain couples TRBV2 to TRBJ1-4; D is unclear. CDR3 nucleotide sequence: TGTGCCAGCACCGACTTTGGGGATGAAAAACTGTTTTTT. Encoded protein: CASTDFGDEKLFF.